Sequencing of this TCR beta chain was carried out in a study of CD8 T cells in Susac syndrome. RNA was extracted with the RNeasy kit, and a quantity of about 0.45 to 1 ug was reverse transcribed using random hexamers. TCRdb fed the immunoSEQ multiplex PCR reads into MiXCR, producing one record per CDR3 protein. The sample shows 250,000 to 300,000 distinct CDR3 sequences, 65% to 90% of them seen only once. V gave up 0 bases and J gave up 1 base, with 13 bases separating them. Germline-derived CDR1 and CDR2 are MGHRA and YSYEKL. The CDR3 has 17 residues. Sequencing input: CD8+ T cells from PBMCs. The sequence came from a human donor with multiple sclerosis. The J gene is TRBJ1-5, the V gene TRBV4-1; D may be TRBD1 (5 bases). The CDR3 DNA follows: TGCGCCAGCAGCCAAGACTCCCAGGGATGGAGCAATCAGCCCCAGCATTTT. Its translation is CASSQDSQGWSNQPQHF.